Below, one T cell receptor beta chain is given with its context. Its antigen remains unidentified. No base quality values were provided; no much bigger clone lies one nucleotide off. The receptor library was made with PCR. DNA from cultured CD4+ T cells underwent TCR sequencing with the Oncomine TCR Beta short-read assay at the Johns Hopkins FTIC core. The QIAamp micro DNA kit was used to extract genomic DNA from the cultured CD4+ T cells. Oncomine TCR Beta libraries made from cultured CD4+ T cells were pooled using unique dual indexes and sequenced on an Illumina iSeq 100. The authors' pipeline ran thus. Non-productive sequences were filtered out, and CDR3s that did not start with C, did not end with F or W, or were shorter than 7 amino acids were discarded. Antigen-specific clonotypes were identified using the MANAFEST web application through comparison of peptide-stimulated wells with reference and other culture wells. Positive clones required FDR below 0.05, an odds ratio above 5, and productive frequency above 0.1% in at least two of three replicate wells. Cross-reactive clonotypes were defined as significantly expanded in both SARS-CoV-2 spike wells and at least one common cold coronavirus spike condition. Levenshtein distances (stringdist) and unrooted phylogenetic trees (ape) in R version 3.6.1 were used to assess CDR3 homology. The raw public data were reprocessed by TCRdb itself: fastp quality trimming at Q25, MiXCR clonotype calling, in-frame beta chains only. CDR3 protein sequences are deduplicated, and each keeps its most common genes and DNA. The V and J calls follow TCRdb's processing rather than the paper's. The sample table shows roughly 7,600 distinct CDR3 sequences, and roughly 30% are seen once. More than 13% of the sample comes from the top ten.

This sample is drawn from a study of vaccination and CD4 T cells after COVID-19 (dated by TCRdb to between 2021 and 2024). General notes on the study: The convalescent cohort included six males and four females, with two Hispanic individuals, seven Caucasians, two Asians and one multiracial person. Overlapping spike peptide pools from SARS-CoV-2 and from the common cold coronaviruses HCoV-NL63, HCoV-OC43 and HCoV-229E were used as culture stimuli. In an earlier paper using these donors, memory CD4+ T cell crossreactivity between SARS-CoV-2 and common cold coronavirus spike proteins was assessed at the TCR clonotype level. Post-vaccine blood samples were collected a median of about 72 days after the second vaccine dose, ranging from about 13 to 250 days. As controls, cultures received a CEFX viral epitope pool (the positive control), an HIV-1 Nef peptide pool (the negative control), or no peptide at all. In around 9 COVID-19 convalescent patients and a few infection-naive healthy vaccine recipients, researchers compared the spike-specific CD4+ TCR repertoire from before mRNA vaccination with the repertoire from after. Each participant got two doses of either the Pfizer-BioNTech BNT162b2 vaccine (n=8) or the Moderna mRNA-1273 vaccine (n=2). Post-COVID blood samples from convalescent patients were collected a median of around 100 days after diagnosis, with a range of roughly 30 to 161 days.

The treatment or condition label on this specimen signifies: approximately 11-day PBMC culture with coronavirus spike peptide pools or control peptides (ViraFEST assay). CD4+ T cells from unexposed donors were collected before the COVID-19 pandemic (2011-2018). The ViraFEST assay was used in the study, in which antigen-specific T cells were expanded with peptide pools and expanded clonotypes were subsequently identified by TCR sequencing. Each well held two million PBMCs cultured with approximately 10 ug/ml peptide pools in IMDM containing around 5% human AB serum and 7.5 to 10 IU/ml IL-2. On days 3 and 7, half of the culture medium was replaced with fresh IL-2-containing medium. CD4+ T cells were isolated after approximately 10 days of culture through negative selection using the EasySep CD4+ T cell isolation kit. Unexposed donor CD4+ T cells were tested for reactivity to SARS-CoV-2 S and N and four common cold coronavirus spike pools, as cell number allowed. Ficoll-Paque Plus gradient centrifugation was used to isolate PBMCs from whole blood, and the isolated PBMCs were then either used fresh or cryopreserved at -140C. In general, triplicate wells were set up for every culture condition. Leukapheresis product for the unexposed donors was bought commercially.

Trimming at the junction amounts to 6 bases on V and 4 bases on J, and the germline ends lie 18 bases apart. Inclusive of the bounding cysteine and phenylalanine, the CDR3 is 14 residues long. The kept DNA is CDR3 alone, 42 bases in frame from the first base. CDR1 and CDR2 are read off the germline V gene (reference sequence) as DFQATT and SNEGSKA. What the work shows at the level of the full study, not this receptor alone: In convalescent patients, nearly all vaccine-specific clones (304 of 307) were found to be mono-reactive for SARS-CoV-2 spike rather than cross-reactive with common cold coronaviruses. In convalescent patients, a median 86.3% of post-vaccine SARS-CoV-2-reactive clones were detected only after vaccination, and vaccine-specific priming was suggested by this finding. Relatively few convalescent patients were included in the study, and early timepoints after natural infection were not analyzed. The median number of SARS-CoV-2-reactive clonotypes rose from 21 after infection to 38 after vaccination, but the change was not significant.

The V and J genes are TRBV20-1 and TRBJ2-5; the D gene assignment is perhaps TRBD1 or TRBD2, with each matching 5 bases. This TCR was sampled from a human donor in good health. Input material: CD4+ T cells from blood, cultured in vitro. The bases are TGCAGTGCCAAAGACGGCCAGGGACCAGAGACCCAGTACTTC. Its protein product is CSAKDGQGPETQYF.